Below, 11 T cell receptor beta chains from the same sample are listed, as sequenced in a study of cytomegalovirus exposure and HLA in healthy donors. The PCR employed 60 Vbeta primers together with 13 Jbeta primers. Generated by immunoSEQ multiplex PCR, the TCRdb table keeps only in-frame clones and is missing some. This table holds around 190,000 clones, roughly 80% found once. Sequenced: PBMCs. Every receptor here comes from a woman aged 18-35 years in good health and CMV-seronegative.

This clone has only one observation. The genes are TRBV15 and TRBJ2-5, with a possible D match to TRBD2 (6 bases). The V end lost 0 bases, the J end lost 2 bases, and 10 bases lay between the germline ends. The CDR3 spans 15 residues. Looked up from germline, CDR1 is LNHNV and CDR2 is YYDKDF (reference sequence). CDR3 nucleotide sequence: TGTGCCACCAGCAGAGATGCGGGATTTCAAGAGACCCAGTACTTC. Amino acids: CATSRDAGFQETQYF.

V gene TRBV10-3 combines with J gene TRBJ1-1; possibly TRBD1 for D (5 bases). This CDR3 is 13 amino acids long. V was trimmed by 2 bases and J by 4 bases, leaving 8 bases between them. Looked up from germline, CDR1 is ENHRY and CDR2 is SYGVKD. The CDR3 DNA reads TGTGCCATCAGTGAGGTAGGGGCCACTGAAGCTTTCTTT. Translated, it gives CAISEVGATEAFF.

This sequence joins TRBV28 and TRBJ1-1, with 9 bases fitting TRBD1. The CDR3 has 17 amino acids. With V trimmed by 3 bases and J by 0 bases, 8 bases remained unmatched. Germline V lookup: CDR1 MDHEN, CDR2 SYDVKM. The CDR3 coding sequence is TGTGCCAGCAGTTTCACCGGGACAGGGATCATGAACACTGAAGCTTTCTTT. It codes for CASSFTGTGIMNTEAFF.

This clone was observed a handful of times. The chain combines TRBV4-2 with TRBJ2-7; TRBD1 matches at 11 bases. This CDR3 contains 15 residues. V was clipped by 0 bases and J by 6 bases; unmatched bases: 4. Germline CDR1 reads LGHNA; CDR2 reads YNFKEQ. CDR3: CASSQEGTGGVEQYF. The CDR3 nucleotides read TGTGCCAGCAGCCAAGAAGGGACAGGGGGTGTCGAGCAGTACTTC.

J is TRBJ2-7 and V is TRBV30, with D possibly being TRBD2 (5 bases). The CDR3 runs 12 residues. V lost 5 bases and J lost 2, with 10 bases in between. CDR1 is GTSNPN, CDR2 SVGIG, per germline (reference sequence). As DNA, the CDR3 is TGTGCCTGGGGGGAGCAGGCCTACGAGCAGTACTTC. It specifies CAWGEQAYEQYF.

This chain connects TRBV19 to TRBJ1-2; 7 bases are a match to TRBD1. The CDR3 has 13 residues. V trimming: 5 bases; J trimming: 4 bases; junction bases outside the gene matches: 4. Germline CDR1 reads LNHDA; CDR2 reads SQIVND (reference sequence). The CDR3 here is CASSATGTYGYTF. In DNA form, the CDR3 reads TGTGCCAGTAGTGCGACAGGGACCTATGGCTACACCTTC.

The chain couples TRBV5-1 to TRBJ2-7; 7 bases align to TRBD1. After removal of 2 bases from V and 2 bases from J, the junction contained 1 base not matched to a gene. The CDR3 contains 13 residues. Germline V gene lookup returns CDR1 SGHRS and CDR2 YFSETQ. As DNA, the CDR3 is TGCGCCAGCAGCTTAACAGGGGCCTACGAGCAGTACTTC. Protein product: CASSLTGAYEQYF.

This clone was detected a few times. The J gene is TRBJ2-7, the V gene TRBV27; 9 nucleotides match TRBD1. CDR1 and CDR2 from the germline V gene are MNHEY and SMNVEV (reference sequence). Trimming at V came to 8 bases and at J to 5 bases, leaving 13 bases not matched to a gene. CDR3 length: 15 residues. CDR3 DNA sequence: TGTGCCAGCGCCCGACAGGGGGGCCCCCCGGACGAGCAGTACTTC. Amino acid sequence: CASARQGGPPDEQYF.

The rearrangement joins TRBV2 to TRBJ2-7; 7 bases are a match to TRBD1. Germline V gene sequence: CDR1 SNHLY, CDR2 FYNNEI. The CDR3 contains 15 residues. V was pared by 3 bases and J by 2 bases, with 7 bases of the junction left unmatched. The chain's CDR3 is CASSEGRQGTYEQYF. In DNA, the CDR3 is TGTGCCAGCAGTGAGGGGAGACAGGGAACCTACGAGCAGTACTTC.

The genes are TRBV5-8 and TRBJ1-5, with 9 bases that match TRBD1. The V gene end was trimmed by 3 bases and the J gene end by 0 bases; junction bases not matched to a gene: 4. The length of the CDR3 is 16 residues. Germline-derived CDR1 and CDR2 are SGHTS and YDEGEE. As DNA, the CDR3 is TGTGCCAGCAGCTCCGGACAGGGGAATAGCAATCAGCCCCAGCATTTT. Its protein is CASSSGQGNSNQPQHF.

V gene TRBV27 combines with J gene TRBJ1-4, with D tentatively TRBD1 (6 bases). The ends were cut back, 5 bases at V and 3 bases at J, with 19 bases in the middle. Germline loops: CDR1 MNHEY, CDR2 SMNVEV (reference sequence). There are 17 residues in the CDR3. In DNA, the CDR3 is TGTGCCAGCAGTAAAACGTACAGGGTGGGGTCTAATGAAAAACTGTTTTTT. Protein: CASSKTYRVGSNEKLFF.